These T cell receptor beta chains were read from a single sample in a study of somatic mutations in cytotoxic T cells in rheumatoid arthritis. The assay was immunoSEQ multiplex PCR, and TCRdb's table has in-frame clones only and misses some. In the table there are roughly 15,000 clones, roughly 73% of which are singletons. The sequenced sample consisted of CD8+ T cells sorted from blood. These receptors all stem from an adult with rheumatoid arthritis. The CDR3 runs from the conserved cysteine through the conserved F or W. The D gene is left open where the match is weak. Clone size is given for some rows only: seen once, a few or many times, or a class if the clone is expanded.

DNA	CDR3	D	V	J	length	size
TGCGCCAGCAGTCGGCGTGGGGCGAACACTGAAGCTTTCTTT	CASSRRGANTEAFF	NA	TRBV23-1	TRBJ1-1	14	NA
TGTGCCAGCAGCTTAGCTGAGGGGGGTAACGGTGGCTACACCTTC	CASSLAEGGNGGYTF	NA	TRBV7-8	TRBJ1-2	15	NA
TGCGCCAGCAGCTCGACCCTGAACACTGAAGCTTTCTTT	CASSSTLNTEAFF	NA	TRBV5-1	TRBJ1-1	13	once
TGTGCCAGCAGTTACTCGGGACAGAGCCAAGAGACCCAGTACTTC	CASSYSGQSQETQYF	TRBD1	TRBV6-5	TRBJ2-5	15	NA
TGTGCCAGCAGCTTAAATATCGGGGGGACTGCGGAGACCCAGTACTTC	CASSLNIGGTAETQYF	TRBD2	TRBV7-2	TRBJ2-5	16	NA
TGCGCCAGCAGCCAAAGCCTCTCTGGGGCCAACGTCCTGACTTTC	CASSQSLSGANVLTF	NA	TRBV4-1	TRBJ2-6	15	NA
TGTGCCAGTAGTATCGGCCAGGCGGGGAATCAGCCCCAGCATTTT	CASSIGQAGNQPQHF	NA	TRBV19	TRBJ1-5	15	NA
TGTGCCAGCAGCTGGACTAATAGACAGGCTGGTGGCTACACCTTC	CASSWTNRQAGGYTF	NA	TRBV13	TRBJ1-2	15	NA
TGTGCCAGCAGCCCGGACAATGAGCAGTTCTTC	CASSPDNEQFF	NA	TRBV7-9	TRBJ2-1	11	once
TGTGCCAGCAGCTTAGCTGACTACGAGCAGTACTTC	CASSLADYEQYF	NA	TRBV7-9	TRBJ2-7	12	NA
TGTGCCAGCAGCTTTTCGACGACAGATACGCAGTATTTT	CASSFSTTDTQYF	NA	TRBV5-6	TRBJ2-3	13	once
TGTGCCAGCAAAGGGACAGGGGGCACAGATACGCAGTATTTT	CASKGTGGTDTQYF	TRBD1	TRBV2	TRBJ2-3	14	NA
TGTGCCAGCAGCGCCACAGGCGCAGGGGGATGGCTTTCACCCCTCCACTTT	CASSATGAGGWLSPLHF	TRBD1	TRBV11-2	TRBJ1-6	17	NA
TGTGCCAGCAGCTTATCACAAAACTATGGCTACACCTTC	CASSLSQNYGYTF	NA	TRBV13	TRBJ1-2	13	once
TGTGCCAGTAGTACCCATATCACAGATACGCAGTATTTT	CASSTHITDTQYF	NA	TRBV19	TRBJ2-3	13	NA
TGTGCCAGCAGACAGGCGGATGAGCAGTTCTTC	CASRQADEQFF	NA	TRBV6-5	TRBJ2-1	11	NA
TGTGCCAGCAGTTTGGGGGTAAGGGGTTCACCCCTCCACTTT	CASSLGVRGSPLHF	NA	TRBV28	TRBJ1-6	14	NA
TGTGCCAGCAGCTCAGCGGATGGGGGAGGAGAGACCCAGTACTTC	CASSSADGGGETQYF	NA	TRBV7-6	TRBJ2-5	15	NA
TGTGCCAGCACCCTGACAGGGCTGAGCGGGGAGCTGTTTTTT	CASTLTGLSGELFF	TRBD1	TRBV27	TRBJ2-2	14	few
TGTGCCATCAGCCAGGGGATGAACACTGAAGCTTTCTTT	CAISQGMNTEAFF	NA	TRBV10-3	TRBJ1-1	13	NA
TGTGCCAGCAGCCCACAGGGTCGTGGGGCTGAAGCTTTCTTT	CASSPQGRGAEAFF	NA	TRBV2	TRBJ1-1	14	few